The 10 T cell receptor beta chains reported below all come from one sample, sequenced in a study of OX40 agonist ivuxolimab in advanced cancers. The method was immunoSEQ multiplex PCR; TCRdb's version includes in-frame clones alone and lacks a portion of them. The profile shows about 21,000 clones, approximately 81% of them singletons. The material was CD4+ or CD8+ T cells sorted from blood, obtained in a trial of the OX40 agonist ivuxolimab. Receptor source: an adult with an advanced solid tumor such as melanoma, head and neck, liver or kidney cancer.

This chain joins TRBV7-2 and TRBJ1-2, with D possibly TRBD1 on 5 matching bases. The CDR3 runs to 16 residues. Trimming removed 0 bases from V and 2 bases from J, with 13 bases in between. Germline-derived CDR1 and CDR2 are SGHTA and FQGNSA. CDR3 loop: CASSLASLAGNYGYTF. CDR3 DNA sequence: TGTGCCAGCAGCTTAGCATCGTTGGCAGGGAACTATGGCTACACCTTC.

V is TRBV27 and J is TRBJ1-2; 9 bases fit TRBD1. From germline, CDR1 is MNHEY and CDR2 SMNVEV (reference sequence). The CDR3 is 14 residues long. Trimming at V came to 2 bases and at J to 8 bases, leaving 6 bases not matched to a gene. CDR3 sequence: CASSLQQGARGYTF. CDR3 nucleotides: TGTGCCAGCAGTTTACAACAGGGGGCGCGGGGCTACACCTTC.

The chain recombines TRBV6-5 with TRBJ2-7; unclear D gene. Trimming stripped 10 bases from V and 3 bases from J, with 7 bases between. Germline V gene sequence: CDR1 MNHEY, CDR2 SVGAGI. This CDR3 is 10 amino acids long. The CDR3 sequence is CATGNYEQYF. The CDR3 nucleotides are TGTGCCACAGGAAACTACGAGCAGTACTTC.

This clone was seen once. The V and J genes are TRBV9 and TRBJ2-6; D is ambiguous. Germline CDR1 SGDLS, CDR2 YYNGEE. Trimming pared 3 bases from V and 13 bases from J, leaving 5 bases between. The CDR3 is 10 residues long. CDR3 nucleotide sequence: TGTGCCAGCAGCGGTTTTGTCCTGACTTTC. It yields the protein CASSGFVLTF.

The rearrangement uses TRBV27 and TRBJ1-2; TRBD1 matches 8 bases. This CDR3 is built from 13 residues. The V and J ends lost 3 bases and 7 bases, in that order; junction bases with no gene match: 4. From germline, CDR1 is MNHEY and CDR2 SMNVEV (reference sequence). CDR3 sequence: CASSLSGGIGYTF. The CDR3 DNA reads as TGTGCCAGCAGTTTGTCAGGGGGCATTGGCTACACCTTC.

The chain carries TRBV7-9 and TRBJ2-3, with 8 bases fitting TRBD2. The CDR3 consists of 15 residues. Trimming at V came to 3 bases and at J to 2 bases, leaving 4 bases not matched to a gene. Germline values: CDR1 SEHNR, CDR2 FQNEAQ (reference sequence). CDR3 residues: CASSFVRGATDTQYF. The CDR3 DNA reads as TGTGCCAGCAGCTTCGTGCGGGGGGCCACAGATACGCAGTATTTT.

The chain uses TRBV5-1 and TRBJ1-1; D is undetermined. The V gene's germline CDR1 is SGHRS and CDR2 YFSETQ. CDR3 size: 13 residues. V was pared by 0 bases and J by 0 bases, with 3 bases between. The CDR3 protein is CASSLVVNTEAFF. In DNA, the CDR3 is TGCGCCAGCAGCTTGGTAGTGAACACTGAAGCTTTCTTT.

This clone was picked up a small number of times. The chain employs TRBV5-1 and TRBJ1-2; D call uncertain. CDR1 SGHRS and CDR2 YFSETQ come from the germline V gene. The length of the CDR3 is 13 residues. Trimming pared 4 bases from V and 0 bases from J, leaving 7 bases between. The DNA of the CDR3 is TGCGCCAGCAGCGAGAAACCTAACTATGGCTACACCTTC. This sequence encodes CASSEKPNYGYTF.

CDR3 loop: CASSPGTANEKLFF. The DNA for the CDR3 is TGTGCCAGCAGCCCCGGGACAGCTAATGAAAAACTGTTTTTT. The chain combines TRBV7-2 with TRBJ1-4, with 7 bases that match TRBD1. V gave up 5 bases and J gave up 3 bases; unmatched junction bases: 3. The germline gives CDR1 SGHTA, CDR2 FQGNSA. This CDR3 contains 14 residues.

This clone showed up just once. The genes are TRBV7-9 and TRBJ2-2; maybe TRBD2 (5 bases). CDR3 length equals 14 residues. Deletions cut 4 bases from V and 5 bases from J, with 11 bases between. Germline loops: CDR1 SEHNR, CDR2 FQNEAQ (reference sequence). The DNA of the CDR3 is TGTGCCAGCAGCTCCCTCGGGATTACCGGGGAGCTGTTTTTT. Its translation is CASSSLGITGELFF.